The clone carrying this T cell receptor beta chain showed up many times. This CDR3 contains 16 residues. The germline V gene encodes CDR1 MGHDK and CDR2 SYGVNS. V was trimmed by 0 bases and J by 4 bases, leaving 15 bases between them. This entry comes from a study of response to subunit inactivated influenza vaccine. Each CDR3 protein is one row after TCRdb ran MiXCR on the RT-PCR reads. The data show hundreds of thousands of distinct CDR3 sequences, approximately 10% seen once. The data also belong to a second study, concerning T cells expressing NK-cell markers. That study adds: UMIs accompanied the 5'RACE template switching by which TCR beta cDNA was made. Four of the donors also had these clonotypes leading their CD3+CD56-NKG2C+ fraction. The HCMV specificity of the expanded NKG2C+ T cell clones stayed unresolved.

The gene calls are TRBV25-1 and TRBJ1-2, with a tentative D call TRBD1 (6 bases). The sequence derives from a man aged 45 to 65 who received an inactivated influenza vaccine. Sequencing used PBMCs from blood, obtained on the day of vaccination. CDR3 DNA sequence: TGTGCCAGCAGTGAATATGCGGGGGGCGCGAGCTATGGCTACACCTTC. Translating gives CASSEYAGGASYGYTF.